Listed below are T cell receptor beta chains from one sample, sequenced in a study of blood T cell repertoires in COVID-19. TCRdb keeps only in-frame clones here, not all; method: immunoSEQ multiplex PCR. Counted here are 140,000 to 150,000 clones, 80% occurring once; the ten biggest clones make up 10% to 15%. What was sequenced was peripheral blood. Receptors originate from a man between 60 and 75 years old with active or convalescent COVID-19. Each CDR3 is given with its conserved first and last residue. The order of the fields is D gene, V gene, J gene, clone size, CDR3 protein. The D gene is left open where the match is weak. Some rows have no size entry. The others give once, few or many, or a class for an expanded clone.

NA,TRBV5-1,TRBJ2-3,NA,CASSTIAPRTDTQYF
NA,TRBV10-3,TRBJ1-4,NA,CAISEEREKLFF
TRBD2,TRBV29-1,TRBJ2-3,NA,CSVGGLAGFVTDTQYF
NA,TRBV5-1,TRBJ2-1,NA,CASTGDPYNEQFF
NA,TRBV29-1,TRBJ2-7,NA,CSAGTQVSYEQYF
NA,TRBV30,TRBJ2-6,NA,CAWSVRVGPTSGANVLTF
NA,TRBV19,TRBJ2-7,few,CASSIGTDSYEQYF
NA,TRBV12-3/TRBV12-4,TRBJ1-2,NA,CASSLGWESGYTF
TRBD1,TRBV27,TRBJ2-7,NA,CASSPPGQPYEQYF
NA,TRBV18,TRBJ2-5,NA,CASSPPTSRETQYF
TRBD2,TRBV5-1,TRBJ2-5,once,CASSSQGLAAETQYF
NA,TRBV7-2,TRBJ1-4,NA,CASSLGLASREKLFF
NA,TRBV2,TRBJ2-3,NA,CASSSEGRGGPNTQYF
NA,TRBV7-3,TRBJ2-1,NA,CASSSLGAGPYNEQFF
TRBD2,TRBV7-3,TRBJ2-3,NA,CASSILAGDDTQYF
TRBD1,TRBV2,TRBJ1-2,NA,CASRARTGNGYTF
NA,TRBV5-1,TRBJ1-4,NA,CASSLPGVNEKLFF
TRBD1,TRBV29-1,TRBJ1-2,NA,CSVAKGALGYTF
NA,TRBV3-1/TRBV3-2,TRBJ2-1,NA,CASSHNPRGGEQFF
NA,TRBV2,TRBJ1-4,NA,CASNTATNEKLFF
TRBD1,TRBV6-5,TRBJ2-7,NA,CASSYSGTGIDEQYF
NA,TRBV18,TRBJ2-6,NA,CASSPRGNSGANVLTF
TRBD1,TRBV28,TRBJ1-2,NA,CASSSPGTGSGGYTF
NA,TRBV9,TRBJ2-2,once,CASSKAPSGGTGELFF
NA,TRBV12-3/TRBV12-4,TRBJ1-1,few,CASSQGPNTEAFF
TRBD1,TRBV5-6,TRBJ1-2,NA,CASSLTTGGYGYTF
TRBD1,TRBV19,TRBJ2-3,once,CASSTQGVTTDTQYF
TRBD1,TRBV11-2,TRBJ1-1,NA,CASSWDRGGEAFF
NA,TRBV19,TRBJ1-1,NA,CASSISTGPRGTEAFF
TRBD2,TRBV7-3,TRBJ2-1,NA,CASSSRLAGGNEQFF
NA,TRBV4-2,TRBJ2-7,many,CASSQERGFYEQYF
NA,TRBV29-1,TRBJ1-1,few,CSHLSGLMNTEAFF
NA,TRBV19,TRBJ2-7,once,CASRETNGYEQYF
TRBD1,TRBV18,TRBJ1-2,NA,CASSPSDRGEYYGYTF
TRBD1,TRBV7-9,TRBJ1-3,NA,CASSLMGQGGNTIYF
NA,TRBV20-1,TRBJ2-7,NA,CSASLQGPFYEQYF
NA,TRBV7-2,TRBJ1-1,NA,CASSLAGSAEAFF
NA,TRBV11-2,TRBJ2-2,NA,CASSSGEWDANTGELFF
NA,TRBV24-1,TRBJ1-2,NA,CATSDSMADGYTF
TRBD1,TRBV4-3,TRBJ2-1,NA,CASSQAAGGWYEQFF
TRBD2,TRBV4-2,TRBJ2-1,few,CASSQSEIAGEYNEQFF
TRBD2,TRBV4-3,TRBJ2-1,NA,CASSQDYNSGRGGEQFF
NA,TRBV19,TRBJ2-1,NA,CASGDNEQFF
TRBD1,TRBV11-2,TRBJ1-2,NA,CASSPGQGYGYTF
NA,TRBV2,TRBJ2-3,NA,CASTDSGITDTQYF
TRBD1,TRBV19,TRBJ2-3,NA,CASAPGQGYTDTQYF
TRBD1,TRBV6-4,TRBJ2-6,NA,CASTPEGGISGANVLTF
NA,TRBV3-1/TRBV3-2,TRBJ1-5,many,CASSPDSSGNQPQHF
NA,TRBV19,TRBJ2-1,NA,CASSNSLKSYNEQFF
NA,TRBV18,TRBJ1-4,NA,CASSRGGSGEKLFF